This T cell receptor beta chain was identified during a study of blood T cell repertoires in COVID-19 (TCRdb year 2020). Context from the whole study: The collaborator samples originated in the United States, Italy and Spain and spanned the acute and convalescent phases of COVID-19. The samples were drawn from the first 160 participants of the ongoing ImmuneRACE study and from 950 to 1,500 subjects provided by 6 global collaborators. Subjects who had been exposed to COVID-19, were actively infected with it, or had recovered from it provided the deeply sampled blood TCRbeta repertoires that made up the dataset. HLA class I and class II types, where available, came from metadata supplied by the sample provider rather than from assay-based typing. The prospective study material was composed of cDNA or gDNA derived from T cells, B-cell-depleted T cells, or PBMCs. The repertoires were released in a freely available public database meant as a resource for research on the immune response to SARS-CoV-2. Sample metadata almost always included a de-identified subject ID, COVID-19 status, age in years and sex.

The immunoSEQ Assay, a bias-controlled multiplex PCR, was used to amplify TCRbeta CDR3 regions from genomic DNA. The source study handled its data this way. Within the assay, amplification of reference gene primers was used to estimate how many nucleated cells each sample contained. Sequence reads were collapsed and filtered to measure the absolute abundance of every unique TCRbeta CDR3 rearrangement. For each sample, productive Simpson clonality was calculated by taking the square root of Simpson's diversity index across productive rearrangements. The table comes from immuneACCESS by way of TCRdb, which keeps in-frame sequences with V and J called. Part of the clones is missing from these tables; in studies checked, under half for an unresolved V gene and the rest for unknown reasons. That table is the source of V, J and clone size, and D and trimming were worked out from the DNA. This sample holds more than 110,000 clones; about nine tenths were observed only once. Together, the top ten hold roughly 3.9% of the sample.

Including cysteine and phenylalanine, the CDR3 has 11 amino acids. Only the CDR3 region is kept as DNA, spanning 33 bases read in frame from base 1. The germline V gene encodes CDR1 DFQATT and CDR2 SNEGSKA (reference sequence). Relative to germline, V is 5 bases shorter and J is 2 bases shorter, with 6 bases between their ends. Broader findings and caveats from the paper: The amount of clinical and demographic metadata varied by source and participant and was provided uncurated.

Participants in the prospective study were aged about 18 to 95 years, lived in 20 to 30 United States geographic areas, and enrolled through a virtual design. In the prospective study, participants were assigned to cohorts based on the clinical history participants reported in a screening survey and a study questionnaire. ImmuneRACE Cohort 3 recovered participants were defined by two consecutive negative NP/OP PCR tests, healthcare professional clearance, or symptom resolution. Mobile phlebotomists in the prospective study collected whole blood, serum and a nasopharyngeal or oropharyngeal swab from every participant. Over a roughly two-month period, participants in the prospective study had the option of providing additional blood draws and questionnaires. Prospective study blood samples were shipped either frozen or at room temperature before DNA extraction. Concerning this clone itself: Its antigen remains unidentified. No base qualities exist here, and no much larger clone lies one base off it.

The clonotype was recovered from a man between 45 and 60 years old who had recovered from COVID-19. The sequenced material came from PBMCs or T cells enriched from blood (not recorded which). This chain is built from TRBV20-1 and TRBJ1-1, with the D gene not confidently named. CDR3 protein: CSAPLNTEAFF. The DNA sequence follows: TGCAGTGCTCCTCTAAACACTGAAGCTTTCTTT.